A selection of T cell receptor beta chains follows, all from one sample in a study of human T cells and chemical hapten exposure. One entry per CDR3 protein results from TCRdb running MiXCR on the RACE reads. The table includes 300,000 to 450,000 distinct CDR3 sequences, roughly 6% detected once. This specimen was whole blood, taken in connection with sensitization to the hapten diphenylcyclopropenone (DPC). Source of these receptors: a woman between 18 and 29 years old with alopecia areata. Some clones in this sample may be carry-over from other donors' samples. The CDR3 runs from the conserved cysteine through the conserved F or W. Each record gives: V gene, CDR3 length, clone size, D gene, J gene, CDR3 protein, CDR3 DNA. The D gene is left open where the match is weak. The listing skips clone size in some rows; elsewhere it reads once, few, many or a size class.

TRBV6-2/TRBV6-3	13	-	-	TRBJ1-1	CASSYGSNTEAFF	TGTGCCAGCAGTTACGGTTCGAACACTGAAGCTTTCTTT
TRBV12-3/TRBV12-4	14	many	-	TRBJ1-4	CASSRNRVGEKLFF	TGTGCCAGCAGTCGAAACAGGGTTGGGGAAAAACTGTTTTTT
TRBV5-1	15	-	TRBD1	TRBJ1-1	CASSPRTGEVTEAFF	TGCGCCAGCAGCCCGAGGACAGGGGAAGTCACTGAAGCTTTCTTT
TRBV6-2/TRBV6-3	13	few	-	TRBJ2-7	CASSYSRAYEQYF	TGTGCCAGCAGTTACTCCCGGGCCTACGAGCAGTACTTC
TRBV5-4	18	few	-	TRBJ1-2	CASSLGGGGPSPAYGYTF	TGTGCCAGCAGCTTGGGGGGGGGAGGCCCCTCCCCAGCGTATGGCTACACCTTC
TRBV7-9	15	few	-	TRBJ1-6	CASSFGHTYNSPLHF	TGTGCCAGCAGCTTTGGACACACTTATAATTCACCCCTCCACTTT
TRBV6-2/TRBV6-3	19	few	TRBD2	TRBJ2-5	CASSYSRAGGPEYQETQYF	TGTGCCAGCAGTTACTCGAGAGCGGGGGGACCAGAGTACCAAGAGACCCAGTACTTC
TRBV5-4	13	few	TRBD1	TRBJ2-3	CASSLESRGPRYF	TGTGCCAGCAGCCTGGAATCGAGGGGGCCTAGGTATTTT
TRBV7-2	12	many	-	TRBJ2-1	CASSLGREEQFF	TGTGCCAGCAGCTTAGGCAGGGAAGAGCAGTTCTTC
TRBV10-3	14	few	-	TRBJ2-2	CAISDRDSLGELFF	TGTGCCATCAGTGACCGCGACTCTCTCGGGGAGCTGTTTTTT
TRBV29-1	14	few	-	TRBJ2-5	CSVKGRQHQETQYF	TGCAGCGTGAAGGGCAGACAACACCAAGAGACCCAGTACTTC
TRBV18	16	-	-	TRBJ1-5	CASSPDPGQSNQPQHF	TGTGCCAGCTCACCGGATCCCGGACAAAGCAATCAGCCCCAGCATTTT
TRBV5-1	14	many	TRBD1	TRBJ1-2	CASSSITGAHGYTF	TGCGCCAGCAGCTCCATCACAGGGGCCCATGGCTACACCTTC
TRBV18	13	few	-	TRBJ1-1	CASSPTSRAEAFF	TGTGCCAGCTCACCAACATCGAGGGCTGAAGCTTTCTTT
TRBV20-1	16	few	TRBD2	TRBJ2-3	CSATLPSGGFFDTQYF	TGCAGTGCTACCCTACCTAGCGGGGGATTCTTCGATACGCAGTATTTT
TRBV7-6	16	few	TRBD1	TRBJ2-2	CASSLAGDRGSGELFF	TGTGCCAGCAGCTTAGCGGGAGACAGGGGCTCCGGGGAGCTGTTTTTT
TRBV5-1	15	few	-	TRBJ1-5	CASSLTGTSNQPQHF	TGCGCCAGCAGCTTGACAGGGACGAGCAATCAGCCCCAGCATTTT
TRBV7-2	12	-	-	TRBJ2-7	CASSQNSYEQYF	TGTGCCAGCAGCCAGAACTCCTACGAGCAGTACTTC
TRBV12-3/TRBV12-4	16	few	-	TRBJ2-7	CASTPSADSRYYEQYF	TGTGCCAGCACCCCGAGCGCCGATTCCCGATATTACGAGCAGTACTTC
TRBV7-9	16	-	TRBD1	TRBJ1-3	CASSQSDREAGNTIYF	TGTGCCAGCAGTCAGTCCGACAGGGAGGCTGGAAACACCATATATTTT
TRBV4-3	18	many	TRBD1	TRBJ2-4	CASSQSPETGVFSSIQYF	TGCGCCAGCAGCCAAAGCCCCGAGACAGGGGTGTTTAGTAGCATTCAGTACTTC
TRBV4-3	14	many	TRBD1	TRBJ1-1	CASSRLTGETEAFF	TGCGCCAGCAGCCGGCTCACAGGGGAAACTGAAGCTTTCTTT
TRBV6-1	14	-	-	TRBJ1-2	CASRSPGTASGYTF	TGTGCCAGCAGATCCCCCGGGACGGCCTCTGGCTACACCTTC
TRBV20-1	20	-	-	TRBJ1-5	CSARDWGMGIQKNSNQPQHF	TGCAGTGCTAGAGATTGGGGGATGGGGATCCAGAAAAATAGCAATCAGCCCCAGCATTTT
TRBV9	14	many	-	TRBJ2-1	CASSAPARSNEQFF	TGTGCCAGCAGCGCCCCGGCCAGAAGCAATGAGCAGTTCTTC
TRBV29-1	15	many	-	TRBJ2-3	CSGTFGPSTRDTQYF	TGCAGCGGTACCTTTGGGCCCTCGACCCGGGATACGCAGTATTTT
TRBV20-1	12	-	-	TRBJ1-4	CSAAARTRGLFF	TGCAGTGCCGCCGCCCGAACAAGGGGACTGTTTTTT
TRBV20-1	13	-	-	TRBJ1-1	CSARGYQETEAFF	TGCAGTGCTAGAGGCTACCAGGAAACTGAAGCTTTCTTT